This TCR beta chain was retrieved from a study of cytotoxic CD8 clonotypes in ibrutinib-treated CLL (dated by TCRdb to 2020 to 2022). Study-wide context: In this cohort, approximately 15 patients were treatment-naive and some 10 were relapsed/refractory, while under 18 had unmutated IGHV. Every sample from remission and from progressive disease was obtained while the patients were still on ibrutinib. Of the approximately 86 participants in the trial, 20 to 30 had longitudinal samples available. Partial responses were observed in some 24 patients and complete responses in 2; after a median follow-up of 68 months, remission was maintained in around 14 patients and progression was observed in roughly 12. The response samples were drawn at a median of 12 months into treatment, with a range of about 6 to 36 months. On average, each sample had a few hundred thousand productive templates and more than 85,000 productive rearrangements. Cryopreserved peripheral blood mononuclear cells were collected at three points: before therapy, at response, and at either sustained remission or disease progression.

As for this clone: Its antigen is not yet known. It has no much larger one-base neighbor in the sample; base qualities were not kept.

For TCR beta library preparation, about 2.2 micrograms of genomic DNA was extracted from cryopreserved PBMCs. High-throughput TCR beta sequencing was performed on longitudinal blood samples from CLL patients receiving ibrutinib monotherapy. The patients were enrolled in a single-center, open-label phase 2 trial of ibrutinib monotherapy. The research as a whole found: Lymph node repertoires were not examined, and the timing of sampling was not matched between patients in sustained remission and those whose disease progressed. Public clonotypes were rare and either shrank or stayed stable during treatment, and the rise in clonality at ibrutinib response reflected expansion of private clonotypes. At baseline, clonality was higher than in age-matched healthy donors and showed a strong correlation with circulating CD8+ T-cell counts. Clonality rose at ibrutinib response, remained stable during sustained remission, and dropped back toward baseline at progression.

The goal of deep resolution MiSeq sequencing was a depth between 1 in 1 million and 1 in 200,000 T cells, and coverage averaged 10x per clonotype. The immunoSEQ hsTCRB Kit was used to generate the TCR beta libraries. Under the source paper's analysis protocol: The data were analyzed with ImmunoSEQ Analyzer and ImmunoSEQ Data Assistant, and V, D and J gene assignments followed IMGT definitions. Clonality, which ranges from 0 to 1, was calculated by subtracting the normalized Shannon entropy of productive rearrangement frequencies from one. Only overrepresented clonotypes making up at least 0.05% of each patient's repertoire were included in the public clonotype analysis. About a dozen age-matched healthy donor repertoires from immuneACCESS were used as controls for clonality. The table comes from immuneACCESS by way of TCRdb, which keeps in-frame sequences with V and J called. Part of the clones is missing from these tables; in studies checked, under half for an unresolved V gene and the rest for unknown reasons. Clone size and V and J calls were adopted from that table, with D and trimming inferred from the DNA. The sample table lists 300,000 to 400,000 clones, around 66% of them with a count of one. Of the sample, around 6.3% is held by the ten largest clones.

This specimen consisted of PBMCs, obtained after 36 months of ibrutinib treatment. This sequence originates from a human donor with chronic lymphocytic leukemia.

This receptor carries the CDR3 CASSRQGYREQYF. The bases are TGTGCCAGCTCACGACAGGGGTATCGGGAGCAGTACTTC. The chain was built from TRBV18 and TRBJ2-7, and TRBD1 aligns with 8 junction nucleotides. Trimming removed 4 bases from V and 7 bases from J; the gene matches leave 6 bases unexplained. From its cysteine to its phenylalanine, the CDR3 spans 13 amino acids. The read is trimmed to its CDR3 DNA, 39 bases read in frame from base 1. The germline V gene encodes CDR1 KGHSH and CDR2 LQKENI.